This T cell receptor beta chain came from a study of technical replicates of blood from four donors. Using immunoSEQ multiplex PCR, the repertoire was profiled, and TCRdb retains in-frame clones only, with some absent. This table holds tens of thousands of clones, around nine tenths found once. The CDR3 contains 16 residues. V was clipped by 3 bases and J by 0 bases, with 14 bases between them. The V gene's germline CDR1 is SGHNT and CDR2 YENEEA. This receptor was taken from a human donor in good health. The sequenced material came from T cells isolated from PBMCs. V usage is TRBV11-3 and J usage is TRBJ1-1; no definite D call. In DNA form, the CDR3 reads TGTGCCAGCAGCTTGGGCAGGCTCCTCATGAACACTGAAGCTTTCTTT. It encodes CASSLGRLLMNTEAFF. The full variable domain, rest sourced from reference TRBV11-3 and TRBJ1-1, is EAGVVQSPRYKIIEKKQPVAFWCNPISGHNTLYWYLQNLGQGPELLIRYENEEAVDDSQLPKDRFSAERLKGVDSTLKIQPAELGDSAVYLCASSLGRLLMNTEAFFGQGTRLTVV.